Listed here is a single T cell receptor (beta chain). In the original workflow: Cell counts per sample came from amplifying reference gene primers. Clones were read by immunoSEQ multiplex PCR, and TCRdb kept only the in-frame ones, dropping some. V and J calls and clone size follow that table, whereas D and trimming were derived from the DNA. The sample records around 150,000 clones, around 85% being singletons. The data were taken from a study of blood T cell repertoires in COVID-19. Study overall: The study drew acute and convalescent COVID-19 samples from the United States, Italy and Spain.

There are 16 residues in the CDR3. V lost 5 bases, J lost 4 bases, and 18 bases lay in between. Germline-derived CDR1 and CDR2 are SEHNR and FQNEAQ (reference sequence). The chain employs TRBV7-9 and TRBJ1-3, with a tentative D call TRBD1 (5 bases). The sequence came from a human donor with acute or convalescent COVID-19. The donor label of this sample is uncertain. The specimen was peripheral blood. The CDR3 DNA reads as TGTGCCAGCAGCCCCGGACAACCGGCTACGGGAAACACCATATATTTT. This gives the protein CASSPGQPATGNTIYF.